The next 15 T cell receptor beta chains were all read from a single sample in a study of blood T cell repertoires in COVID-19 (dated by TCRdb to 2020 to 2021). The library was produced with the immunoSEQ multiplex PCR assay. This immuneACCESS table, as held by TCRdb, lists in-frame sequences with V and J called but not all clones. Of the missing ones, under half trace to an unresolved V gene in checked studies; the others have no known cause. This sample gives fewer than 70,000 clones in total; more than 85% of them show up just once. In total, the top ten clones hold 4.6% of the sample. Sequencing was performed on peripheral blood. Receptors were obtained from a man over 45 with active COVID-19.

In this sample, this clone turned up a few times. The gene calls are TRBV5-8 and TRBJ1-5, with D possibly TRBD1 on 5 matching bases. V was pared by 0 bases and J by 4 bases, with 8 bases between. This CDR3 has 14 amino acids. Germline CDR1 reads SGHTS; CDR2 reads YDEGEE. CDR3 coding DNA: TGTGCCAGCAGCTTGGGACGGGGGAATCAGCCCCAGCATTTT. Translating it yields CASSLGRGNQPQHF. Filled out from reference TRBV5-8 and TRBJ1-5, the complete variable domain reads EAGVTQSPTHLIKTRGQQATLRCSPISGHTSVYWYQQALGLGLQFLLWYDEGEERNRGNFPPRFSGRQFPNYSSELNVNALELEDSALYLCASSLGRGNQPQHFGDGTRLSIL.

This chain joins TRBV29-1 and TRBJ2-3; D may be TRBD2 (6 bases). The germline CDR1 and CDR2 sequences are SQVTM and ANQGSEA. V lost 4 bases to trimming and J lost 0 bases, with 11 bases between them. The CDR3 is made up of 14 amino acids. The CDR3 bases are TGCAGCGTTGCCTTCGGAGGGAGCACAGATACGCAGTATTTT. Translation gives CSVAFGGSTDTQYF.

The chain couples TRBV6-2 or TRBV6-3 to TRBJ1-2, with 8 bases that match TRBD1. This CDR3 contains 14 residues. Germline V CDR1 and CDR2: MNHEY, SVGEGT. After removal of 4 bases from V and 4 bases from J, the junction contained 5 bases not matched to a gene. This CDR3 reads CASSLTGVRYGYTF. CDR3 DNA: TGTGCCAGCAGTTTGACAGGGGTGCGCTATGGCTACACCTTC.

The gene calls are TRBV5-1 and TRBJ2-3, with 12 bases lining up with TRBD2. Germline loops: CDR1 SGHRS, CDR2 YFSETQ. V shed 4 bases and J 5 bases; nucleotides not matched to a gene: 5. The CDR3 spans 15 residues. The CDR3 here is CASSGILAGGDTQYF. The CDR3 region has the DNA TGCGCCAGCAGCGGCATACTAGCGGGAGGAGATACGCAGTATTTT.

The chain recombines TRBV12-5 with TRBJ2-7; 7 nucleotides line up with TRBD2. CDR3 size: 13 residues. Germline CDR1 LGHNT, CDR2 FRNRAP. V gave up 6 bases and J gave up 8 bases; unmatched junction bases: 10. CDR3 in DNA: TGTGCTAGTGGCCCAGGACTAGTTGATAAGCAGTACTTC. Its protein is CASGPGLVDKQYF.

This rearrangement joins TRBV15 to TRBJ2-3, with 7 positions matching TRBD2. This CDR3 is built from 16 residues. The ends lost 0 bases at V and 2 bases at J; junction bases unmatched: 5. Germline V CDR1 and CDR2: LNHNV, YYDKDF (reference sequence). CDR3 nucleotide sequence: TGTGCCACCAGCAGAGAGTCCCTAGCGGTCACAGATACGCAGTATTTT. Its protein is CATSRESLAVTDTQYF.

The chain couples TRBV5-1 to TRBJ2-1; D is possibly TRBD1 (6 bases). CDR1 and CDR2 from the germline V gene are SGHRS and YFSETQ. V lost 5 bases, J lost 5 bases, and 8 bases lay in between. The CDR3 loop spans 12 amino acids. CDR3 loop: CASRWTDNEQFF. CDR3 coding DNA: TGCGCCAGCAGGTGGACAGACAATGAGCAGTTCTTC.

Note on this clone: The same CDR3 arises from other DNA sequences in this sample as well. The V gene is TRBV6-5, the J gene TRBJ1-1, with D possibly being TRBD1 (6 bases). Germline CDR1 and CDR2: MNHEY and SVGAGI. V was shortened by 2 bases and J by 2 bases, with 12 bases between the two germline ends. This CDR3 has 15 residues. CDR3 amino acids: CASSYTGHLNTEAFF. The CDR3, as DNA: TGTGCCAGCAGTTACACAGGGCACTTAAACACTGAAGCTTTCTTT.

The rearrangement links TRBV30 to TRBJ1-6; D uncertain. This CDR3 comprises 13 residues. The germline CDR1 and CDR2 sequences are GTSNPN and SVGIG (reference sequence). Trimming shortened V by 0 bases and J by 7 bases, and 7 bases separated the two germline ends. DNA for the CDR3: TGTGCCTGGAGTGTACGGGAGAATTCACCCCTCCACTTT. As protein: CAWSVRENSPLHF.

The chain carries TRBV7-8 and TRBJ1-1; D is ambiguous. From germline, CDR1 is SGHVS and CDR2 FQNEAQ. The V end lost 3 bases, the J end lost 0 bases, and 14 bases lay between the germline ends. This CDR3 is built from 16 residues. This CDR3 reads CASSLEGLELNTEAFF. DNA for the CDR3: TGTGCCAGCAGCTTGGAGGGCTTAGAATTGAACACTGAAGCTTTCTTT.

V gene TRBV9 combines with J gene TRBJ2-5; TRBD1 matches at 8 bases. The germline V gene encodes CDR1 SGDLS and CDR2 YYNGEE. This CDR3 contains 16 residues. V lost 4 bases to trimming and J lost 4 bases; unmatched junction nucleotides: 12. CDR3 region: CASSPQQGASGETQYF. In DNA form, the CDR3 reads TGTGCCAGCAGCCCCCAGCAGGGGGCGTCAGGAGAGACCCAGTACTTC.

The rearrangement links TRBV6-2 or TRBV6-3 to TRBJ2-2, with 7 bases lining up with TRBD1. This CDR3 contains 17 residues. Germline V gene sequence: CDR1 MNHEY, CDR2 SVGEGT. After removal of 6 bases from V and 2 bases from J, the junction contained 12 bases not matched to a gene. The CDR3 DNA is TGTGCCAGCAGCCCTTTAGGAGCAGGGGGAAACACCGGGGAGCTGTTTTTT. Translation gives CASSPLGAGGNTGELFF.

Concerning this clone: The junction departs from germline at one end; a sequencing error may be responsible. The chain carries TRBV20-1 and TRBJ1-2; TRBD1 agrees at 8 bases. The CDR3 is 11 amino acids. Germline loops: CDR1 DFQATT, CDR2 SNEGSKA (reference sequence). DNA for the CDR3: TGTCAAACAGGGGGGAGGTATGGCTACACCTTC. Its protein is CQTGGRYGYTF.

This chain uses TRBV28 with TRBJ1-2, with 7 bases lining up with TRBD1. CDR3 size: 15 residues. The ends lost 6 bases at V and 2 bases at J; junction bases unmatched: 9. The V gene's germline CDR1 is MDHEN and CDR2 SYDVKM. The chain's CDR3 is CASRPGTASNYGYTF. The CDR3 DNA is TGTGCCAGCAGACCCGGGACAGCGTCCAACTATGGCTACACCTTC.

The V and J genes are TRBV19 and TRBJ2-2, with D tentatively TRBD2 (6 bases). Trimming stripped 0 bases from V and 2 bases from J, with 19 bases between. CDR1 LNHDA and CDR2 SQIVND come from the germline V gene (reference sequence). CDR3 size: 19 residues. CDR3 bases: TGTGCCAGTAGTATAGAATTGTCCGGGCTAGCGTACAACACCGGGGAGCTGTTTTTT. It codes for CASSIELSGLAYNTGELFF. Full variable domain (outside the CDR3, taken from reference TRBV19 and TRBJ2-2): DGGITQSPKYLFRKEGQNVTLSCEQNLNHDAMYWYRQDPGQGLRLIYYSQIVNDFQKGDIAEGYSVSREKKESFPLTVTSAQKNPTAFYLCASSIELSGLAYNTGELFFGEGSRLTVL.